This TCR beta chain was profiled in a study of cytomegalovirus exposure and HLA in healthy donors. About the study: An analysis done earlier identified about 120 million unique TCR beta sequences from roughly 190 million T cells.

Details on this clone: Its antigen remains unidentified.

PCR employed 60 Vbeta and 13 Jbeta primers. The data were produced by immunoSEQ multiplex PCR, yet TCRdb's version contains in-frame clones alone and is incomplete. In all, the sample yields about 210,000 clones. General observations from the study: In an earlier analysis, about 87% or about 30%: the productive usage of most TCR beta V segments.

From germline, CDR1 is LNHNV and CDR2 YYDKDF (reference sequence). The V gene lost 3 bases and the J gene lost 0 bases, with 14 bases spanning the gap. This CDR3 contains 16 residues. This sequence was found in a woman in her thirties in good health and CMV-seropositive. The sequencing sample was made of PBMCs. This chain uses TRBV15 with TRBJ1-1, with D unresolved. CDR3 amino acids: CATSSEPGRLNTEAFF. The CDR3 region has the DNA TGTGCCACCAGCAGCGAGCCGGGTCGATTGAACACTGAAGCTTTCTTT. Filled out from reference TRBV15 and TRBJ1-1, the complete variable domain reads DAMVIQNPRYQVTQFGKPVTLSCSQTLNHNVMYWYQQKSSQAPKLLFHYYDKDFNNEADTPDNFQSRRPNTSFCFLDIRSPGLGDTAMYLCATSSEPGRLNTEAFFGQGTRLTVV.